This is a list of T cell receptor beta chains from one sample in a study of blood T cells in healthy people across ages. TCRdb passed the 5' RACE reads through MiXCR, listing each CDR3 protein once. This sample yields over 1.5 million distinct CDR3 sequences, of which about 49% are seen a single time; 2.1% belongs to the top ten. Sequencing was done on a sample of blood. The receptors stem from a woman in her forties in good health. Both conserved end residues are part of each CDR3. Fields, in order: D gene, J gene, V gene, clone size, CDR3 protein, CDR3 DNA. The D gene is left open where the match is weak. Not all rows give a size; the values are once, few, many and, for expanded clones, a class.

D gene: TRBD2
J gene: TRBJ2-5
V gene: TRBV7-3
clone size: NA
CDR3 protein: CASSPTSRGVGTQYF
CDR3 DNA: TGTGCCAGCAGCCCCACGTCACGGGGGGTGGGGACCCAGTACTTC

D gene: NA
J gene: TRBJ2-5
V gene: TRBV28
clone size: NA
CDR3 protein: CASSYRTGPGETQYF
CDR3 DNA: TGTGCCAGCAGTTACAGAACGGGGCCCGGGGAGACCCAGTACTTC

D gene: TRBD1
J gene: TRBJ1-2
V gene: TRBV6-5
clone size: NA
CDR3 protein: CASSYRMRKTGADSNYGYTF
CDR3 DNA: TGTGCCAGCAGTTACCGTATGCGAAAGACAGGGGCCGATTCTAACTATGGCTACACCTTC

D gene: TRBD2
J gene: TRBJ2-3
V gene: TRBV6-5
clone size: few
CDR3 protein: CASRTVAGVRDTQYF
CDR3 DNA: TGTGCCAGCAGAACCGTAGCGGGGGTTAGAGATACGCAGTATTTT

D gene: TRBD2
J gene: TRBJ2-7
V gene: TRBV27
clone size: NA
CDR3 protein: CASRAPGLANSYEQYF
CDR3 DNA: TGTGCCAGTCGAGCCCCGGGACTAGCTAATTCCTACGAGCAGTACTTC

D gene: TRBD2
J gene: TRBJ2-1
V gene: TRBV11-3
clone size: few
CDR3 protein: CASSVGLAGSPLEQFF
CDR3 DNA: TGTGCCAGCAGCGTGGGGCTAGCGGGGAGTCCCTTGGAGCAGTTCTTC

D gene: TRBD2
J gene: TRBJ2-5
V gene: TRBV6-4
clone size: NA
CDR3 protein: CASSPRHGTSGGETQYF
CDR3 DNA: TGTGCCAGCAGCCCCCGCCACGGGACTAGCGGGGGAGAGACCCAGTACTTC

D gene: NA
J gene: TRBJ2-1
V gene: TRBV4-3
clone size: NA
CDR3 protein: CASSRRWTGLSYNEQFF
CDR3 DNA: TGCGCCAGCAGCCGACGCTGGACGGGGCTCTCCTACAATGAGCAGTTCTTC

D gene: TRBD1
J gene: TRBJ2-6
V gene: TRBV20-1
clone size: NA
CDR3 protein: CSARTGGALTGANVLTF
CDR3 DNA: TGCAGTGCCCGGACAGGGGGCGCATTGACTGGGGCCAACGTCCTGACTTTC

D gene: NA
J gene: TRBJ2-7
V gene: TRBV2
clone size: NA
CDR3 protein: CASGEKGVSSYNEQYF
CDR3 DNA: TGTGCCAGCGGCGAAAAGGGCGTAAGCTCCTACAATGAGCAGTACTTC

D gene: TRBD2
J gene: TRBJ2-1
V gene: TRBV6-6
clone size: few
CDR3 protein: CASSLTAAGGYNEQFF
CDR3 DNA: TGTGCCAGCAGTTTGACAGCAGCGGGGGGGTACAATGAGCAGTTCTTC

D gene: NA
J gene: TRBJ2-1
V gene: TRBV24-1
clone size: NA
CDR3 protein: CATSVPSNVEQFF
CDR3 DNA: TGTGCCACCAGTGTCCCTTCAAATGTTGAGCAGTTCTTC

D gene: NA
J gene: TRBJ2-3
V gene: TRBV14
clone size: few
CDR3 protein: CASSQNRASTDTQYF
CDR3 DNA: TGTGCCAGCAGCCAGAACAGGGCTAGCACAGATACGCAGTATTTT

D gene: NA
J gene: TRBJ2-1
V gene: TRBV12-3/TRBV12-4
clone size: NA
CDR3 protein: CASRIGGAKAEQFF
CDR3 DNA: TGTGCCAGCAGGATTGGCGGAGCTAAGGCCGAGCAGTTCTTC

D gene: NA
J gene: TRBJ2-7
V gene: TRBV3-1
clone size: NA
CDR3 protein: CASSQEVSSYEQYF
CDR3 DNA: TGTGCCAGCAGCCAAGAGGTATCAAGCTACGAGCAGTACTTC

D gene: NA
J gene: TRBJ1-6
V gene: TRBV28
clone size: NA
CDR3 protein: CASSEALPTSPLHF
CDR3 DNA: TGTGCCAGCAGTGAGGCCCTACCCACTTCACCCCTCCACTTT

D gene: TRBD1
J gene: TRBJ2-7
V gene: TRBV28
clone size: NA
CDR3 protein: CASSLLGTGNPYEQYF
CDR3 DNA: TGTGCCAGCAGTTTATTAGGGACAGGAAATCCCTACGAGCAGTACTTC

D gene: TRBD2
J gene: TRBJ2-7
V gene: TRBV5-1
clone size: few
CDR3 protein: CASSREGAGEQYF
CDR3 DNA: TGCGCCAGCAGCAGGGAGGGTGCGGGGGAGCAGTACTTC

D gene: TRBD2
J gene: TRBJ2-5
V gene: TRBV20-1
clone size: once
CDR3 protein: CSATPLLAGQEETQYF
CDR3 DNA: TGCAGTGCTACCCCTCTCCTAGCGGGGCAAGAAGAGACCCAGTACTTC

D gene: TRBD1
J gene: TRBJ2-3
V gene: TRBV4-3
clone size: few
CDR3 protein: CASSHGQGMTDTQYF
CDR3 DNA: TGCGCCAGCAGCCATGGACAGGGGATGACAGATACGCAGTATTTT

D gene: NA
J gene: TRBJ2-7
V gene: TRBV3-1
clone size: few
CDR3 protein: CASSRGLSSYNEQYF
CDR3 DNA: TGTGCCAGCAGCCGCGGACTGAGCTCCTACAATGAGCAGTACTTC

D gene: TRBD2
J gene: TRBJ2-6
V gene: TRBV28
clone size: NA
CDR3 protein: CASSPTLAGGAGANVLTF
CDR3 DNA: TGTGCCAGCAGTCCCACACTAGCGGGGGGTGCTGGGGCCAACGTCCTGACTTTC

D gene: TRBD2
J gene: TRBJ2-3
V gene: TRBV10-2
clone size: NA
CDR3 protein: CASRDAGGTDTQYF
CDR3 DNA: TGCGCCAGCAGGGATGCGGGGGGCACAGATACGCAGTATTTT

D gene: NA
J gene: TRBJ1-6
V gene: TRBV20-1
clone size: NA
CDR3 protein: CSARGSGGSSYNSPLHF
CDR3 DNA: TGCAGTGCTAGGGGTTCGGGGGGCAGCTCCTATAATTCACCCCTCCACTTT

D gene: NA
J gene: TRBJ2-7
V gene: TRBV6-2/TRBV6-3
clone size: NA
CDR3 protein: CASSYSWVDGEQYF
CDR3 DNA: TGTGCCAGCAGTTACTCGTGGGTAGATGGCGAGCAGTACTTC

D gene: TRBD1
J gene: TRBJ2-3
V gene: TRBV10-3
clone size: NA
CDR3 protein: CAIREGQGSTDTQYF
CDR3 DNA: TGTGCCATCAGGGAAGGACAGGGGAGCACAGATACGCAGTATTTT

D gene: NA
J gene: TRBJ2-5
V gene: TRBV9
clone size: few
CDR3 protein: CASSVVSGVGETQYF
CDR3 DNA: TGTGCCAGCAGCGTAGTATCCGGGGTTGGAGAGACCCAGTACTTC

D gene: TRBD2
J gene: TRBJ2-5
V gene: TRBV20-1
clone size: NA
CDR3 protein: CSAFAGLAGVLEYQETQYF
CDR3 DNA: TGCAGTGCTTTCGCGGGGCTAGCGGGCGTACTTGAATACCAAGAGACCCAGTACTTC

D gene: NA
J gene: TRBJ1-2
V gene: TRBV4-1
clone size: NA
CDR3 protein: CASSHRDGDYGYTF
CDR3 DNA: TGCGCCAGCAGTCACCGGGATGGCGACTATGGCTACACCTTC

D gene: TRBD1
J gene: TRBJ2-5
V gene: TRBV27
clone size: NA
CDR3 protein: CASSPATEQGMWETQYF
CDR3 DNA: TGTGCCAGCAGCCCCGCGACAGAACAGGGGATGTGGGAGACCCAGTACTTC

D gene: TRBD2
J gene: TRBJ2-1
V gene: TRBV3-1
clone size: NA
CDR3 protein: CASSQGLAGAEAEQFF
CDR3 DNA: TGTGCCAGCAGCCAAGGCTTAGCGGGGGCCGAGGCTGAGCAGTTCTTC

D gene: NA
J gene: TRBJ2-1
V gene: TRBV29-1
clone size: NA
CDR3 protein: CSVEDHQRYEQFF
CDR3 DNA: TGCAGCGTTGAAGATCATCAGCGGTATGAGCAGTTCTTC

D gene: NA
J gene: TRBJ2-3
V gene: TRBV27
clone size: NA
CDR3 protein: CASSYWNADTQYF
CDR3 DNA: TGTGCCAGCAGTTACTGGAATGCGGATACGCAGTATTTT

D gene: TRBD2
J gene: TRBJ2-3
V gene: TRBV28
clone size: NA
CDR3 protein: CASSLERLAVDTQYF
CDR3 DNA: TGTGCCAGCAGTTTGGAGAGACTAGCTGTCGATACGCAGTATTTT

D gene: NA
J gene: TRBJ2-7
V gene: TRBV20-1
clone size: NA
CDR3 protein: CSARRQPAEQYF
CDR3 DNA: TGCAGTGCTAGACGACAGCCGGCTGAGCAGTACTTC

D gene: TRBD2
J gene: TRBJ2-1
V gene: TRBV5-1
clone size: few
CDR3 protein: CASSLRPTSGGADEQFF
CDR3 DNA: TGCGCCAGCAGCCTGCGCCCTACTAGCGGGGGGGCCGATGAGCAGTTCTTC

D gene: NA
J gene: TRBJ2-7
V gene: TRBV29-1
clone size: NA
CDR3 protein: CSVEARGAGTITYEQYF
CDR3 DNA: TGCAGCGTTGAAGCAAGGGGGGCAGGGACAATCACCTACGAGCAGTACTTC

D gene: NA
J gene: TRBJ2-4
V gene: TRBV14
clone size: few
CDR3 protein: CASSQFSLNIQYF
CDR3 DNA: TGTGCCAGCAGCCAATTCTCCCTAAACATTCAGTACTTC

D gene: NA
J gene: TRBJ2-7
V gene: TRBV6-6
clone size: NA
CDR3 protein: CASSYQSGQSYEQYF
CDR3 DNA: TGTGCCAGCAGTTACCAATCCGGACAAAGCTACGAGCAGTACTTC

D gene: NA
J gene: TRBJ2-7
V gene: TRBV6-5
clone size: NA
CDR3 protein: CASRTARFYEQYF
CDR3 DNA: TGTGCCAGCAGGACAGCCCGATTTTACGAGCAGTACTTC

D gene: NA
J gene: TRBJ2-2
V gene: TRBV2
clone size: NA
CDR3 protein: CASSEPGWGTGELFF
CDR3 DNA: TGTGCCAGCAGTGAACCTGGGTGGGGCACCGGGGAGCTGTTTTTT

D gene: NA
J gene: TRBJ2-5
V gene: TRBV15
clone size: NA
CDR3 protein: CATSRGTVKETQYF
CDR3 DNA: TGTGCCACCAGCAGAGGGACAGTTAAAGAGACCCAGTACTTC

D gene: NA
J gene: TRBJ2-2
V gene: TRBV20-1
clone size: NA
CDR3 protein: CSASKGNTGELFF
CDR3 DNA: TGCAGTGCTAGTAAAGGAAACACCGGGGAGCTGTTTTTT

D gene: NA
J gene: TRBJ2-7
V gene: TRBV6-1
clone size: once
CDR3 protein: CAGDLHRSYEQYF
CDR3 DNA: TGTGCCGGTGACCTACACCGATCCTACGAGCAGTACTTC

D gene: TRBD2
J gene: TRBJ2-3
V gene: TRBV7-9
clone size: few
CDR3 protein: CASSFQGLATDTDTQYF
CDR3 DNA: TGTGCCAGCAGCTTCCAGGGACTAGCGACGGACACAGATACGCAGTATTTT

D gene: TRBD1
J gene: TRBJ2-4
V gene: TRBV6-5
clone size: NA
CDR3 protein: CASTRFRDRENNEQYF
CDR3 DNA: TGTGCCAGCACGCGATTCCGGGACAGGGAGAACAATGAGCAGTACTTC